This T cell receptor (beta chain) appears in the sequencing data of a study of shared clonotypes between healthy human individuals. For the study at large: For every donor, three CD4 naive, three CD4 memory, two CD8 naive and one CD8 memory plates were used.

Of note for this clone: Antigen unknown.

The protocol was immunoSEQ multiplex PCR, while the TCRdb copy is restricted to in-frame clones and leaves out a portion. The sample contains roughly 2.2 million clones, around 90% of which appear only once. Study-level findings and limits: Researchers sampled only blood; tissue repertoires likely differ. In several donors, around 5.5% of naive CD4 clonotypes appeared in common.

The germline gives CDR1 LNHDA, CDR2 SQIVND (reference sequence). V dropped 8 bases and J dropped 3 bases, with 17 bases sitting between them. The CDR3 spans 14 residues. The source is a man aged 18 to 35 in good health. Some clones in this sample may be carry-over from other donors' samples. The gene calls are TRBV19 and TRBJ2-7, with no clear D. The sequenced sample was naive CD4+ T cells from PBMCs. Documented subset: CD45RA+ positively selected. The DNA of the CDR3 is TGTGCCAGTCGAAAGGAGCTGACGGACTACGAGCAGTACTTC. This encodes CASRKELTDYEQYF.